Here is one TCR beta chain with its context. Antigen: not known. Method: immunoSEQ multiplex PCR; TCRdb's copy keeps in-frame clones and lacks some. Among roughly 62,000 clones listed, 75% to 95% were seen once. CDR3 length: 14 amino acids. V dropped 3 bases and J dropped 1; count of bases not matched to a gene: 5. CDR1 and CDR2 from the germline V gene are GTSNPN and SVGIG (reference sequence). These data belong to a study of cytomegalovirus exposure and HLA in healthy donors. Study-wide results and limits: Rarity held for most TCR sequences, but there were some public TCRs that occurred in many donors. Confirmation was obtained in vitro that a few CMV-associated chains are specific for CMV antigens. Reports indicated that the classifier achieved high specificity and sensitivity in diagnosing cytomegalovirus status. A list of approximately 150 TCR beta chains associated with cytomegalovirus was given.

The TCR comes from a woman in her 30s in good health and CMV-seronegative. The sequenced sample was PBMCs. The chain has TRBV30 and TRBJ2-7; 8 nucleotides line up with TRBD2. The DNA of the CDR3 is TGTGCCTGGAGCAAGGGACTAGTTTCCTACGAGCAGTACTTC. Translating gives CAWSKGLVSYEQYF. Full variable domain (outside the CDR3, taken from reference TRBV30 and TRBJ2-7): SQTIHQWPATLVQPVGSPLSLECTVEGTSNPNLYWYRQAAGRGLQLLFYSVGIGQISSEVPQNLSASRPQDRQFILSSKKLLLSDSGFYLCAWSKGLVSYEQYFGPGTRLTVT.